These 19 T cell receptor beta chains were sequenced from one sample in a study of T cells in narcolepsy. The repertoire was sequenced with immunoSEQ multiplex PCR; TCRdb's copy has only in-frame clones and lacks some. The sample includes roughly 34,000 clones, about 84% of them seen just once. The sample comprised CD45RA- memory CD4+ T cells from PBMCs. The source of these receptors is a human donor with narcolepsy.

The V and J genes are TRBV6-5 and TRBJ2-2, with D unresolved. Per germline, CDR1 MNHEY and CDR2 SVGAGI. The V end lost 2 bases, the J end lost 3 bases, and 10 bases lay between the germline ends. There are 15 residues in the CDR3. The CDR3 reads CASSYNGQYTGELFF. CDR3 nucleotide sequence: TGTGCCAGCAGTTACAACGGGCAGTACACCGGGGAGCTGTTTTTT.

This chain joins TRBV7-9 and TRBJ1-2; D gene unclear. The CDR3 covers 14 residues. The V end lost 2 bases, the J end lost 12 bases, and 19 bases lay between the germline ends. The germline gives CDR1 SEHNR, CDR2 FQNEAQ (reference sequence). For the CDR3, the DNA is TGTGCCAGCAGCTTATCAACGGACCGCGCGTCTAACACCTTC. This encodes CASSLSTDRASNTF.

This clone occurred a few times. This sequence joins TRBV18 and TRBJ2-7, with 8 nucleotides matching TRBD1. CDR3 length: 15 amino acids. Germline assignment: CDR1 KGHSH and CDR2 LQKENI. The V gene end was trimmed by 4 bases and the J gene end by 0 bases; junction bases not matched to a gene: 5. The CDR3 nucleotides are TGTGCCAGCTCACTAAAGACAGGGGACTCCTACGAGCAGTACTTC. Translated, it gives CASSLKTGDSYEQYF.

The V gene is TRBV5-4, the J gene TRBJ2-4; TRBD2 aligns across 14 bases. Germline CDR1 SGHNT, CDR2 YYREEE (reference sequence). The CDR3 runs to 15 residues. The junction had 3 bases not matched to a gene; V was cut back by 4 bases and J by 6 bases. The CDR3 nucleotides are TGTGCCAGCAGCGGAGGACTAGCGGGGGGAAACATTCAGTACTTC. Its translation: CASSGGLAGGNIQYF.

This rearrangement joins TRBV7-8 to TRBJ2-2; D call uncertain. Germline assignment: CDR1 SGHVS and CDR2 FQNEAQ. The CDR3 has 14 residues. V dropped 2 bases and J dropped 1 base, with 5 bases sitting between them. In DNA, the CDR3 is TGTGCCAGCAGCTTACTGGGGAACACCGGGGAGCTGTTTTTT. Residues: CASSLLGNTGELFF.

This chain joins TRBV2 and TRBJ1-5, with 10 nucleotides matching TRBD1. CDR1 and CDR2 from the germline V gene are SNHLY and FYNNEI. The CDR3 loop spans 18 amino acids. V lost 3 bases, J lost 3 bases, and 11 bases stayed unmatched. DNA for the CDR3: TGTGCCAGCAGTGATACTACCGGGACAGGGGTGTTCAATCAGCCCCAGCATTTT. Amino acids: CASSDTTGTGVFNQPQHF.

This clone was counted once. This chain joins TRBV2 and TRBJ1-5; 9 bases are shared with TRBD1. The CDR3 runs 16 residues. Trimming at V came to 8 bases and at J to 3 bases, leaving 11 bases not matched to a gene. Per germline, CDR1 SNHLY and CDR2 FYNNEI. This CDR3 reads CASLRSTGGNNQPQHF. In DNA form, the CDR3 reads TGTGCCAGCCTACGTTCGACAGGGGGTAACAATCAGCCCCAGCATTTT.

Here the CDR3 DNA reads TGTGCCAGCGTCAGTCAGGGCGTCGGGTCCACTAATGAAAAACTGTTTTTT. It is translated as CASVSQGVGSTNEKLFF. The V and J genes are TRBV7-9 and TRBJ1-4; the D gene is possibly TRBD1 (5 bases). The CDR3 is 17 residues long. V was trimmed by 8 bases and J by 2 bases, leaving 21 bases between them. Germline values: CDR1 SEHNR, CDR2 FQNEAQ (reference sequence).

The chain links TRBV6-4 to TRBJ2-1, with TRBD1 identical over 9 bases. J gave up 3 bases and V 6 bases, and 6 bases lay outside the gene matches. Germline CDR1 is MRHNA and CDR2 is SNTAGT. This CDR3 has 15 amino acids. As DNA, the CDR3 is TGTGCCAGCAGCGCCGGGACAGGGAGCTACAATGAGCAGTTCTTC. Translated, it gives CASSAGTGSYNEQFF.

The chain recombines TRBV18 with TRBJ2-7, with TRBD1 matching over 7 bases. Per the germline V gene, CDR1 is KGHSH and CDR2 is LQKENI. The CDR3 has 12 amino acids. Trimming at V came to 3 bases and at J to 4 bases, leaving 0 bases not matched to a gene. In DNA form, the CDR3 reads TGTGCCAGCTCACCGACAGGGTACGAGCAGTACGTC. Amino acid sequence: CASSPTGYEQYV.

This clone was detected a few times. The chain joins TRBV29-1 to TRBJ1-2; D gene uncertain. V was shortened by 0 bases and J by 6 bases, with 11 bases between the two germline ends. The CDR3 consists of 13 residues. Germline V gives CDR1 SQVTM, CDR2 ANQGSEA. CDR3 sequence: CSVEDDSANGYTF. Here the CDR3 DNA reads TGCAGCGTTGAAGATGACTCGGCCAATGGCTACACCTTC.

The DNA of the CDR3 is TGTGCCAGCAGCTTCCTTATCGGGGCCGGAAACACCATATATTTT. It codes for CASSFLIGAGNTIYF. The chain combines TRBV11-2 with TRBJ1-3; D is perhaps TRBD1 (5 bases). V was shortened by 3 bases and J by 4 bases, with 13 bases between the two germline ends. The germline gives CDR1 SGHAT, CDR2 FQNNGV. The CDR3 loop spans 15 amino acids.

The chain is built from TRBV6-5 and TRBJ2-5; weak D call: TRBD1 (6 bases). V was pared by 2 bases and J by 5 bases, with 12 bases between. Germline V gene data show CDR1 as MNHEY and CDR2 as SVGAGI. CDR3 size: 14 residues. In nucleotides, the CDR3 is TGTGCCAGCAGTTACGTGGGGGCACGGGAGACCCAGTACTTC. Translation: CASSYVGARETQYF.

The chain recombines TRBV6-1 with TRBJ1-1; TRBD1 matches 8 bases. The CDR3 length is 16 residues. The V gene's germline CDR1 is MNHNS and CDR2 SASEGT. The V segment lost 1 base and the J segment 1 base; nucleotides outside the gene matches: 5. The chain's CDR3 is CASSEGLGQANTEAFF. The CDR3 bases are TGTGCCAGCAGTGAAGGCTTGGGACAGGCGAACACTGAAGCTTTCTTT.

As for this clone: Other DNA sequences in this specimen translate into the identical CDR3. The gene calls are TRBV30 and TRBJ1-6, with D unresolved. CDR1 and CDR2 (germline): GTSNPN, SVGIG (reference sequence). CDR3 size: 14 residues. With 2 bases removed from V and 0 bases from J, the gap between germline ends came to 5 bases. The CDR3 DNA is TGTGCCTGGAGTCCGAGCTCCTATAATTCACCCCTCCACTTT. The encoded protein is CAWSPSSYNSPLHF.

The chain has TRBV4-2 and TRBJ1-1, with 7 bases aligning to TRBD1. CDR1 and CDR2 (germline): LGHNA, YNFKEQ. CDR3 length equals 15 residues. V shed 0 bases, J shed 4 bases, and the junction held 5 bases outside the gene matches. The CDR3 loop reads CASSQEEGASTEAFF. DNA of the CDR3: TGTGCCAGCAGCCAAGAGGAGGGGGCGAGCACTGAAGCTTTCTTT.

The table lists this clone with a few counts. The chain has TRBV15 and TRBJ1-1; D uncertain. The CDR3 length is 14 residues. CDR1 is LNHNV and CDR2 is YYDKDF in the germline V gene (reference sequence). V was cut by 10 bases and J by 1 base, with 16 bases left in between. The CDR3 sequence: CAIGSSRSNTEAFF. The DNA of the CDR3 is TGTGCCATCGGGAGTTCCCGTTCGAACACTGAAGCTTTCTTT.

The rearrangement uses TRBV14 and TRBJ1-2; unclear D gene. This CDR3 spans 17 amino acids. Germline CDR1 is SGHDN and CDR2 is FVKESK. The V and J ends lost 0 bases and 3 bases respectively, with 17 bases between them. The CDR3 nucleotides read TGTGCCAGCAGCCAAGAACAGCGAGCGGGGTTACACTATGGCTACACCTTC. Translated, it gives CASSQEQRAGLHYGYTF.

The chain has TRBV7-8 and TRBJ2-7; tentatively, D is TRBD1 (7 bases). Deletions cut 5 bases from V and 4 bases from J, with 15 bases between. This CDR3 has 14 residues. Germline CDR1 is SGHVS and CDR2 is FQNEAQ. In DNA, the CDR3 is TGTGCCAGCAGCAGGGGGGACAGACATTACGAGCAGTACGTC. Amino acids: CASSRGDRHYEQYV.